This T cell receptor beta chain is drawn from a study of glioma-infiltrating T cells. Regarding the study as a whole: Above-expected tissue-blood divergence occurred in all gliomas, most in low-grade ones. Very few CDR3 sequences were shared between tissue and blood.

There are many counts of this clonotype. Antigen: not known. Germline CDR1 reads MNHNY; CDR2 reads SVGAGI (reference sequence). Trimming cost V 0 bases and J 3 bases, with 9 bases left between them. The CDR3 runs to 14 residues. Amplification of TCR alpha and beta CDR3 regions from RNA used iRepertoire nested multiplex PCR. One-step reverse transcription and amplification started from around 100-400 ng of tissue mRNA or PBMC total RNA. TCRdb re-called the multiplex PCR reads with MiXCR, one entry per CDR3 protein. The sample consists of about 200,000 distinct CDR3 sequences, around 32% of them appearing once.

The receptor was derived from a human donor with low-grade glioma or glioblastoma, undergoing nonglioma brain surgery, or in good health (not recorded which). Sequencing used glioma tissue, nonneoplastic brain tissue, or PBMCs (not recorded which). J is TRBJ2-7 and V is TRBV6-6, with a weak D call TRBD2 (6 bases). The CDR3 bases are TGTGCCAGCAGTTACTCGGGGGAGGTCTACGAGCAGTACTTC. Translating it yields CASSYSGEVYEQYF.